This TCR beta chain was captured by sequencing in a study of blood T cells in healthy people across ages. For the second PCR, which ran for about 7 to 12 cycles, a sample-barcoded 5' primer and a J-beta primer mix were used. Via MiXCR, TCRdb re-called the 5' RACE reads, giving one row per CDR3 protein. This sample yields 500,000 to 600,000 distinct CDR3 sequences, of which about 26% are seen a single time; about 18% belongs to the top ten. This CDR3 is 14 amino acids long. Germline V lookup: CDR1 DFQATT, CDR2 SNEGSKA (reference sequence). Trimming shortened V by 3 bases and J by 8 bases, and 17 bases separated the two germline ends.

This chain joins TRBV20-1 and TRBJ2-1; tentatively, D is TRBD1 or TRBD2 (6 bases each). Sequences were obtained from blood. The TCR originated in a woman aged 65 to 85 in good health. CDR3 region: CSASNGLRGDEQFF. The DNA for the CDR3 is TGCAGTGCTAGTAACGGGCTAAGGGGGGATGAGCAGTTCTTC.